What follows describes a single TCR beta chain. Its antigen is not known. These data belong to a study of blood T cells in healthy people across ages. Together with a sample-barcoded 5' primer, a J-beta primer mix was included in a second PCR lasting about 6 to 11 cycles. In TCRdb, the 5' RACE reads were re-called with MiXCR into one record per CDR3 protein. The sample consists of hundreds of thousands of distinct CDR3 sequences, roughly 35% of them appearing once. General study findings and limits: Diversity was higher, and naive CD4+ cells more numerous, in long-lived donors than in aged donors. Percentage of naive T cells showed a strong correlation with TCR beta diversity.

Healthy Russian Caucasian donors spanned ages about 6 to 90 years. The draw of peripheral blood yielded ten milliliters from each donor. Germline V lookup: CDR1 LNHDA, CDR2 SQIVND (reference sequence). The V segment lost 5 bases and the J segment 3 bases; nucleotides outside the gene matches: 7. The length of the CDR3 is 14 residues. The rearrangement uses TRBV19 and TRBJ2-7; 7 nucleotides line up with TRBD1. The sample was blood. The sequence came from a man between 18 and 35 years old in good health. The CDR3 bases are TGTGCCAGTAGTGGCCGGGACAGCTTCTACGAGCAGTACTTC. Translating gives CASSGRDSFYEQYF.